This is a list of T cell receptor beta chains from one sample in a study of vaccination effects on CD4 cells after COVID-19. TCRdb's table, derived via immunoSEQ multiplex PCR, lists solely in-frame clones and lacks some. The repertoire holds approximately 40,000 clones, with roughly 76% as singletons. Their specific antigens are unknown. The specimen comprised CD4+ T cells from PBMCs cultured with SARS-CoV-2 spike peptides, sampled before COVID-19 vaccination. The receptors come from a human donor who received a COVID-19 vaccine. The CDR3 runs from the conserved cysteine through the conserved F or W. A D gene is named only where the DNA matches it firmly. The size field is filled for only some rows; it gives once, few, many or a size class.

j_call: TRBJ1-5
d_call: -
v_call: TRBV6-1
clone_size: -
cdr3_aa: CASSEARQPQHF
cdr3_nt: TGTGCCAGCAGTGAAGCACGGCAGCCCCAGCATTTT

j_call: TRBJ1-1
d_call: -
v_call: TRBV9
clone_size: once
cdr3_aa: CASSVASVTEAFF
cdr3_nt: TGTGCCAGCAGCGTAGCCTCGGTCACTGAAGCTTTCTTT

j_call: TRBJ1-2
d_call: -
v_call: TRBV30
clone_size: -
cdr3_aa: CAWSAFGGGGYTF
cdr3_nt: TGTGCCTGGAGTGCTTTTGGGGGGGGTGGCTACACCTTC

j_call: TRBJ1-2
d_call: TRBD1
v_call: TRBV6-6
clone_size: -
cdr3_aa: CASSFTGDGGYTF
cdr3_nt: TGTGCCAGCAGCTTCACAGGGGACGGGGGCTACACCTTC

j_call: TRBJ2-7
d_call: -
v_call: TRBV4-3
clone_size: few
cdr3_aa: CASSQESQIYYEQYF
cdr3_nt: TGCGCCAGCAGCCAAGAATCGCAGATCTACTACGAGCAGTACTTC

j_call: TRBJ2-1
d_call: -
v_call: TRBV27
clone_size: -
cdr3_aa: CASSLRGANYNEQFF
cdr3_nt: TGTGCCAGCAGTCTTCGGGGGGCAAACTACAATGAGCAGTTCTTC

j_call: TRBJ2-7
d_call: TRBD2
v_call: TRBV9
clone_size: -
cdr3_aa: CASSVVAGEPYF
cdr3_nt: TGTGCCAGCAGCGTAGTAGCGGGAGAACCGTACTTC

j_call: TRBJ1-4
d_call: -
v_call: TRBV20-1
clone_size: -
cdr3_aa: CSAKRAEKLFF
cdr3_nt: TGCAGTGCCAAGAGGGCGGAAAAACTGTTTTTT

j_call: TRBJ1-2
d_call: TRBD1
v_call: TRBV28
clone_size: few
cdr3_aa: CASSSLSGGYGYTF
cdr3_nt: TGTGCCAGCAGTTCCCTCTCAGGGGGCTATGGCTACACCTTC

j_call: TRBJ1-4
d_call: -
v_call: TRBV2
clone_size: many
cdr3_aa: CASSEVLITTNEKLFF
cdr3_nt: TGTGCCAGCAGTGAAGTTTTGATAACAACTAATGAAAAACTGTTTTTT

j_call: TRBJ1-1
d_call: TRBD1
v_call: TRBV5-6
clone_size: -
cdr3_aa: CASSYPGQGTEAFF
cdr3_nt: TGTGCCAGCAGCTACCCGGGACAGGGGACTGAAGCTTTCTTT

j_call: TRBJ2-7
d_call: TRBD1
v_call: TRBV25-1
clone_size: -
cdr3_aa: CASSVGTGSSYEQYF
cdr3_nt: TGTGCCAGCAGCGTCGGGACAGGGAGCTCCTACGAGCAGTACTTC

j_call: TRBJ2-2
d_call: -
v_call: TRBV7-9
clone_size: once
cdr3_aa: CASSSPAVGRNTGELFF
cdr3_nt: TGTGCCAGCAGCTCCCCCGCGGTGGGCAGGAACACCGGGGAGCTGTTTTTT

j_call: TRBJ1-4
d_call: -
v_call: TRBV30
clone_size: few
cdr3_aa: CAWSKGGNEKLFF
cdr3_nt: TGTGCCTGGAGTAAGGGGGGTAATGAAAAACTGTTTTTT

j_call: TRBJ1-4
d_call: -
v_call: TRBV18
clone_size: -
cdr3_aa: CASSPGTTNEKLFF
cdr3_nt: TGTGCCAGCTCACCGGGGACGACTAATGAAAAACTGTTTTTT

j_call: TRBJ1-5
d_call: -
v_call: TRBV6-1
clone_size: -
cdr3_aa: CASSEARDQPQHF
cdr3_nt: TGTGCCAGCAGTGAAGCGAGGGATCAGCCCCAGCATTTT

j_call: TRBJ2-3
d_call: -
v_call: TRBV9
clone_size: once
cdr3_aa: CASSVGGGPIDTQYF
cdr3_nt: TGTGCCAGCAGCGTAGGGGGGGGGCCTATAGATACGCAGTATTTT

j_call: TRBJ1-1
d_call: -
v_call: TRBV30
clone_size: -
cdr3_aa: CAWSGPITEAFF
cdr3_nt: TGTGCCTGGAGTGGCCCTATCACTGAAGCTTTCTTT

j_call: TRBJ1-5
d_call: -
v_call: TRBV11-2
clone_size: -
cdr3_aa: CASSLDTGFGQPQHF
cdr3_nt: TGTGCCAGCAGCTTAGATACAGGGTTCGGTCAGCCCCAGCATTTT

j_call: TRBJ2-1
d_call: -
v_call: TRBV6-4
clone_size: once
cdr3_aa: CASQKRRQEGEQFF
cdr3_nt: TGTGCCAGCCAGAAGAGACGACAGGAAGGGGAGCAGTTCTTC

j_call: TRBJ1-4
d_call: -
v_call: TRBV7-2
clone_size: -
cdr3_aa: CASSLARVTNEKLFF
cdr3_nt: TGTGCCAGCAGCTTAGCCAGGGTCACTAATGAAAAACTGTTTTTT

j_call: TRBJ2-1
d_call: -
v_call: TRBV5-1
clone_size: -
cdr3_aa: CASSLYIGNEQFF
cdr3_nt: TGCGCCAGCAGCTTGTATATCGGGAATGAGCAGTTCTTC

j_call: TRBJ2-2
d_call: -
v_call: TRBV7-9
clone_size: few
cdr3_aa: CASSFGTGELFF
cdr3_nt: TGTGCCAGCAGCTTCGGAACCGGGGAGCTGTTTTTT

j_call: TRBJ1-6
d_call: -
v_call: TRBV19
clone_size: -
cdr3_aa: CASSPSGRLSPLHF
cdr3_nt: TGTGCCAGTAGTCCGAGTGGGCGACTTTCACCCCTCCACTTT

j_call: TRBJ2-5
d_call: -
v_call: TRBV5-6
clone_size: -
cdr3_aa: CASTALTETQYF
cdr3_nt: TGTGCCAGCACCGCGTTAACGGAGACCCAGTACTTC

j_call: TRBJ2-7
d_call: -
v_call: TRBV28
clone_size: once
cdr3_aa: CASRDPSSYEQYF
cdr3_nt: TGTGCCAGCCGGGACCCAAGTTCCTACGAGCAGTACTTC

j_call: TRBJ2-3
d_call: -
v_call: TRBV9
clone_size: few
cdr3_aa: CASSVGGLSTDTQYF
cdr3_nt: TGTGCCAGCAGCGTAGGCGGCCTGAGCACAGATACGCAGTATTTT

j_call: TRBJ2-1
d_call: TRBD2
v_call: TRBV28
clone_size: -
cdr3_aa: CASSGTSGYNEQFF
cdr3_nt: TGTGCCAGCAGTGGGACTAGCGGGTACAATGAGCAGTTCTTC

j_call: TRBJ2-2
d_call: TRBD1
v_call: TRBV6-5
clone_size: -
cdr3_aa: CATRWTGYTGELFF
cdr3_nt: TGTGCCACGAGATGGACAGGGTACACCGGGGAGCTGTTTTTT

j_call: TRBJ1-4
d_call: -
v_call: TRBV18
clone_size: -
cdr3_aa: CASSPPTSHEKLFF
cdr3_nt: TGTGCCAGCTCACCACCCACTTCACACGAAAAACTGTTTTTT

j_call: TRBJ2-3
d_call: -
v_call: TRBV19
clone_size: -
cdr3_aa: CASSISFQGHGDTQYF
cdr3_nt: TGTGCCAGTAGTATTTCGTTCCAGGGACATGGAGATACGCAGTATTTT

j_call: TRBJ2-5
d_call: TRBD1
v_call: TRBV23-1
clone_size: once
cdr3_aa: CASSQSHWRDRTQETQYF
cdr3_nt: TGCGCCAGCAGTCAATCGCATTGGCGGGACAGGACCCAAGAGACCCAGTACTTC

j_call: TRBJ2-2
d_call: -
v_call: TRBV7-2
clone_size: -
cdr3_aa: CASSLTRGYTGELFF
cdr3_nt: TGTGCCAGCAGTCTTACTAGGGGGTACACCGGGGAGCTGTTTTTT

j_call: TRBJ2-7
d_call: TRBD2
v_call: TRBV27
clone_size: -
cdr3_aa: CASSPAVTSEQYEQYF
cdr3_nt: TGTGCCAGCAGTCCCGCGGTGACTAGCGAACAATACGAGCAGTACTTC

j_call: TRBJ1-2
d_call: TRBD1
v_call: TRBV15
clone_size: -
cdr3_aa: CATSRPGTDYGYTF
cdr3_nt: TGTGCCACCAGCAGACCGGGGACAGACTATGGCTACACCTTC

j_call: TRBJ2-1
d_call: -
v_call: TRBV29-1
clone_size: -
cdr3_aa: CSVDPSGAPTEQFF
cdr3_nt: TGCAGCGTTGATCCGTCGGGGGCCCCCACGGAGCAGTTCTTC

j_call: TRBJ1-3
d_call: -
v_call: TRBV7-2
clone_size: -
cdr3_aa: CASSSQVNAGNTIYF
cdr3_nt: TGTGCCAGCAGCTCGCAGGTTAACGCTGGAAACACCATATATTTT

j_call: TRBJ2-1
d_call: TRBD2
v_call: TRBV11-3
clone_size: -
cdr3_aa: CASSLGLLNEQFF
cdr3_nt: TGTGCCAGCAGCTTGGGACTACTAAATGAGCAGTTCTTC

j_call: TRBJ2-1
d_call: TRBD2
v_call: TRBV2
clone_size: -
cdr3_aa: CASSEGRIPGGEQFF
cdr3_nt: TGTGCCAGCAGTGAAGGCAGGATTCCGGGGGGTGAGCAGTTCTTC

j_call: TRBJ1-1
d_call: -
v_call: TRBV7-2
clone_size: -
cdr3_aa: CASSSLRDENTEAFF
cdr3_nt: TGTGCCAGCAGCTCGCTCCGGGACGAGAACACTGAAGCTTTCTTT

j_call: TRBJ1-1
d_call: TRBD1
v_call: TRBV5-4
clone_size: few
cdr3_aa: CASSEGQGATEAFF
cdr3_nt: TGTGCCAGCAGCGAAGGACAGGGGGCCACTGAAGCTTTCTTT